These 5 T cell receptor beta chains share one sample of origin, sequenced in a study of T cell responses to AZD1222 COVID-19 vaccine. Data came from immunoSEQ multiplex PCR; TCRdb stores just in-frame clones and leaves some out. Among 100,000 to 150,000 clones listed, approximately 88% were seen once. Material: peripheral blood, obtained on day 0 of AZD1222 vaccination. The source of these receptors is an adult in good health.

This chain joins TRBV7-3 and TRBJ1-1; the match to TRBD1 covers 8 bases. This CDR3 is 12 amino acids long. The germline V gene encodes CDR1 SGHTA and CDR2 FQGTGA. V gave up 5 bases and J gave up 7 bases; unmatched junction bases: 3. CDR3: CASSPGQGEAFF. For the CDR3, the DNA is TGTGCCAGCAGCCCCGGACAGGGTGAAGCTTTCTTT.

The genes are TRBV25-1 and TRBJ2-3; D may be TRBD1 (5 bases). The germline gives CDR1 MGHDK, CDR2 SYGVNS. This CDR3 has 16 amino acids. V was clipped by 2 bases and J by 3 bases, with 15 bases between them. Here the CDR3 reads CASSERTGVGTDTQYF. The DNA for the CDR3 is TGTGCCAGCAGTGAACGAACAGGAGTGGGTACAGATACGCAGTATTTT.

Only one count was recorded for this clone. The chain recombines TRBV28 with TRBJ1-2; no clear D. With 7 bases removed from V and 4 bases from J, the gap between germline ends came to 16 bases. Germline loops: CDR1 MDHEN, CDR2 SYDVKM. CDR3 length: 14 residues. CDR3 residues: CASTPSAESYGYTF. The CDR3 coding sequence is TGTGCCAGCACCCCCTCCGCGGAGTCCTATGGCTACACCTTC.

The chain has TRBV19 and TRBJ1-2, with 9 bases aligning to TRBD1. V was clipped by 5 bases and J by 1 base; unmatched bases: 11. The CDR3 sequence is 17 residues long. The germline V gene encodes CDR1 LNHDA and CDR2 SQIVND (reference sequence). This chain's CDR3 is CASSLWGQGPLNYGYTF. CDR3 nucleotide sequence: TGTGCCAGTAGTTTGTGGGGACAGGGTCCCCTTAACTATGGCTACACCTTC.

This rearrangement joins TRBV27 to TRBJ1-2; D is uncertain. Germline loops: CDR1 MNHEY, CDR2 SMNVEV (reference sequence). Trimming left V 4 bases short and J 4 bases short, with 13 bases between. The CDR3 loop spans 14 amino acids. CDR3 coding DNA: TGTGCCAGCAGTTCCTCTACATCATCCTATGGCTACACCTTC. Its translation: CASSSSTSSYGYTF.